This TCR beta chain was found in a study of T cell responses to AZD1222 COVID-19 vaccine. Study-wide findings and caveats: White British donors predominated, females outnumbered males, and clonal diversity was possibly underestimated.

About this clone: Its antigen is not identified.

Germline CDR1 and CDR2: SGHNT and YENEEA. V lost 1 base and J 8 bases, leaving 12 bases between the germline ends. The CDR3 spans 14 residues. TCRdb keeps only in-frame clones here, not all; method: immunoSEQ multiplex PCR. The table shows 100,000 to 150,000 clones, with about nine tenths occurring only once. Sequenced material: peripheral blood, taken on day 0 of AZD1222 vaccination. The TCR sequence derives from an adult in good health. This chain links TRBV11-3 with TRBJ2-1; no firm D call. The CDR3: CASSLGPRMDEQFF. As DNA, the CDR3 is TGTGCCAGCAGCTTAGGTCCTAGGATGGATGAGCAGTTCTTC.